Each of the 13 T cell receptor beta chains below was sequenced from the same sample in a study of T cell responses to AZD1222 COVID-19 vaccine. Here immunoSEQ multiplex PCR was the method, and the copy in TCRdb shows in-frame clones only, minus some. Here the sample spans about 96,000 clones, roughly nine tenths being singletons. Specimen: peripheral blood, collected on day 0 of AZD1222 vaccination. All receptors derive from an adult in good health.

This chain uses TRBV28 with TRBJ1-2; no clear D. Germline lookup yields CDR1 MDHEN and CDR2 SYDVKM. The CDR3 spans 15 residues. V lost 6 bases and J lost 1, with 15 bases in between. CDR3 in DNA: TGTGCCAGCAGGCAACAAGGCGACGGTAACTATGGCTACACCTTC. It codes for CASRQQGDGNYGYTF.

This rearrangement joins TRBV9 to TRBJ1-2; 9 positions match TRBD1. Unmatched junction bases numbered 12, after V lost 0 bases and J lost 3 bases. The CDR3 contains 18 residues. Germline V gene sequence: CDR1 SGDLS, CDR2 YYNGEE. DNA for the CDR3: TGTGCCAGCAGCGTAGGCTTAATAACAGGGGGCCTAGACTATGGCTACACCTTC. It translates to CASSVGLITGGLDYGYTF.

The J gene is TRBJ1-3, the V gene TRBV3-1 (or the pseudogene TRBV3-2); 8 nucleotides line up with TRBD1. CDR3 length equals 19 residues. The V gene end was trimmed by 1 base and the J gene end by 3 bases; junction bases not matched to a gene: 14. Per germline, CDR1 LGHDT and CDR2 YNNKEL (reference sequence). CDR3 amino acids: CASSQAGQGSGGYGNTIYF. The CDR3 nucleotides read TGTGCCAGCAGCCAAGCAGGCCAGGGTTCAGGGGGCTATGGAAACACCATATATTTT.

The chain carries TRBV30 and TRBJ1-6, with TRBD1 identical over 9 bases. The trim removed 3 bases at V and 6 bases at J, leaving 12 bases unmatched. Germline V gene data show CDR1 as GTSNPN and CDR2 as SVGIG (reference sequence). The CDR3 has 17 amino acids. This chain's CDR3 is CAWRGHPMTGGNSPLHF. The CDR3 coding sequence is TGTGCCTGGAGGGGGCACCCTATGACAGGGGGTAATTCACCCCTCCACTTT.

There are a few counts of this clone. The CDR3 DNA follows: TGTGCCAGCAGCCCAGAGATAAGGACTAGCGGGGATGAGCAGTTCTTC. Translated, it gives CASSPEIRTSGDEQFF. The J gene is TRBJ2-1, the V gene TRBV7-9, with 12 bases aligning to TRBD2. This CDR3 spans 16 amino acids. Germline CDR1 SEHNR, CDR2 FQNEAQ (reference sequence). V gave up 5 bases and J gave up 8 bases; unmatched junction bases: 10.

Here the CDR3 DNA reads TGTGCCATCAGTGGGACTGTAGCGGGGGGGCCCTACGAGCAGTACTTC. Translated: CAISGTVAGGPYEQYF. The chain has TRBV10-3 and TRBJ2-7, with 11 bases identical to TRBD2. CDR1 and CDR2 (germline): ENHRY, SYGVKD. The CDR3 is made up of 16 amino acids. With V trimmed by 4 bases and J by 2 bases, 7 bases remained unmatched.

The chain employs TRBV30 and TRBJ2-5, with D possibly matching TRBD2 (7 bases). V lost 4 bases and J 0 bases, leaving 12 bases between the germline ends. Germline values: CDR1 GTSNPN, CDR2 SVGIG (reference sequence). This CDR3 has 14 amino acids. This chain's CDR3 is CAWIGGGYQETQYF. The CDR3 nucleotides read TGTGCCTGGATTGGCGGGGGCTACCAAGAGACCCAGTACTTC.

The chain employs TRBV30 and TRBJ2-2; 10 bases map to TRBD2. V shed 4 bases, J shed 3 bases, and the junction held 5 bases outside the gene matches. This CDR3 has 15 residues. Looked up from germline, CDR1 is GTSNPN and CDR2 is SVGIG (reference sequence). The CDR3 spells CAWKPLAGHTGELFF. For the CDR3, the DNA is TGTGCCTGGAAACCACTAGCGGGGCACACCGGGGAGCTGTTTTTT.

This clone has a handful of counts. The V gene is TRBV30, the J gene TRBJ1-4; D perhaps matches TRBD1 (5 bases). This CDR3 is 14 amino acids long. The germline V gene has CDR1 GTSNPN and CDR2 SVGIG (reference sequence). V dropped 0 bases and J dropped 5 bases, with 10 bases sitting between them. The CDR3 sequence is CAWSVQGINEKLFF. Written as DNA, the CDR3 is TGTGCCTGGAGTGTCCAGGGAATAAATGAAAAACTGTTTTTT.

The chain employs TRBV28 and TRBJ1-2; TRBD1 aligns across 11 bases. Germline V CDR1 and CDR2: MDHEN, SYDVKM. V lost 6 bases and J lost 7; bases outside the gene matches: 7. CDR3 length: 14 amino acids. CDR3 loop: CASSRDRGISGYTF. CDR3 in DNA: TGTGCCAGCAGCCGGGACAGGGGGATAAGTGGCTACACCTTC.

The chain uses TRBV24-1 and TRBJ2-4; 10 bases map to TRBD1. Germline CDR1 is KGHDR and CDR2 is SFDVKD. The CDR3 has 19 amino acids. Trimming cost V 1 base and J 0 bases; bases outside gene matches: 8. This chain's CDR3 is CATSDFHSGTGVAKNIQYF. The CDR3 coding sequence is TGTGCCACCAGTGATTTTCACTCCGGGACAGGGGTAGCCAAAAACATTCAGTACTTC.

The chain uses TRBV30 and TRBJ1-2, with 8 bases aligning to TRBD1. There are 13 residues in the CDR3. Trimming removed 0 bases from V and 8 bases from J; junction bases left unmatched: 5. The germline gives CDR1 GTSNPN, CDR2 SVGIG (reference sequence). The CDR3 is CAWSVDDRGGYTF. CDR3 nucleotide sequence: TGTGCCTGGAGTGTAGACGACAGGGGAGGCTACACCTTC.

The chain recombines TRBV7-2 with TRBJ1-6, with 9 nucleotides matching TRBD1. Per the germline V gene, CDR1 is SGHTA and CDR2 is FQGNSA. This CDR3 has 15 residues. V trimming: 5 bases; J trimming: 5 bases; junction bases outside the gene matches: 4. As DNA, the CDR3 is TGTGCCAGCAGCCCGGACAGGGGCGATAATTCACCCCTCCACTTT. Translated: CASSPDRGDNSPLHF.